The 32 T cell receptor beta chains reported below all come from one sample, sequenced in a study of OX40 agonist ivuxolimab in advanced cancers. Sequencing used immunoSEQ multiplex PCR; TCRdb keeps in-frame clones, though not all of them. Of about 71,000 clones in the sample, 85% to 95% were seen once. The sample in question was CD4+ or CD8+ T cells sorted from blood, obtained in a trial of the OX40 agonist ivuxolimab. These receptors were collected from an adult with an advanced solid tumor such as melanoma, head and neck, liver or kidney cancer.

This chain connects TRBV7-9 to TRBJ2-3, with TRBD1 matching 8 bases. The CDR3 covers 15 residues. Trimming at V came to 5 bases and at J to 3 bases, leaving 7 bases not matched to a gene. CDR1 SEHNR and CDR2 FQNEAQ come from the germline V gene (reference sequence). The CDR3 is CASSLGQGKTDTQYF. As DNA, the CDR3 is TGTGCCAGCAGCCTCGGACAGGGAAAGACAGATACGCAGTATTTT.

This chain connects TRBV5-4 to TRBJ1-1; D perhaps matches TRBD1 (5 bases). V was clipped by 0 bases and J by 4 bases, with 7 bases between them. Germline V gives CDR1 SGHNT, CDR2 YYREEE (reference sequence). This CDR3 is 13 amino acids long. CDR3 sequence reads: CASSLGRGTEAFF. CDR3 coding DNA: TGTGCCAGCAGCTTGGGTAGGGGCACTGAAGCTTTCTTT. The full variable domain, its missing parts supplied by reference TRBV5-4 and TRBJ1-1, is ETGVTQSPTHLIKTRGQQVTLRCSSQSGHNTVSWYQQALGQGPQFIFQYYREEENGRGNFPPRFSGLQFPNYSSELNVNALELDDSALYLCASSLGRGTEAFFGQGTRLTVV.

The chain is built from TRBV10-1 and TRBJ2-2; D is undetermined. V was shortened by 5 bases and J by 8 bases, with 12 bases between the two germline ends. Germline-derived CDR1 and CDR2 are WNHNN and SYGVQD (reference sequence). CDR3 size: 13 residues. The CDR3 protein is CASSYSPMGELFF. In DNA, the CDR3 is TGCGCCAGCAGTTACTCCCCGATGGGGGAGCTGTTTTTT.

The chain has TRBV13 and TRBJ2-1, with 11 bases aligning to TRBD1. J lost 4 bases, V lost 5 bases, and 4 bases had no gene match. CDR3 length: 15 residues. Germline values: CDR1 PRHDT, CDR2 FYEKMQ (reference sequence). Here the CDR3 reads CASSPRDRGYNEQFF. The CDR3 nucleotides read TGTGCCAGCAGCCCCCGGGACAGGGGGTACAATGAGCAGTTCTTC.

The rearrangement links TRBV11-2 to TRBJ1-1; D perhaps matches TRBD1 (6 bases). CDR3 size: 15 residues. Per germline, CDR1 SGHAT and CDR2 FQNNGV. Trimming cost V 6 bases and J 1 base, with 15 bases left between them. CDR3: CASRFAGGRNTEAFF. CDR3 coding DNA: TGTGCCAGCAGGTTTGCCGGGGGGCGGAACACTGAAGCTTTCTTT.

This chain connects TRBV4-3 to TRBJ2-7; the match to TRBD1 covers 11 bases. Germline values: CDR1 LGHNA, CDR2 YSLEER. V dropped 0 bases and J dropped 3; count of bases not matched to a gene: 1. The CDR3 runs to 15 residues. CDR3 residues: CASSQEDRGLYEQYF. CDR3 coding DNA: TGCGCCAGCAGCCAAGAGGACAGGGGGCTCTACGAGCAGTACTTC.

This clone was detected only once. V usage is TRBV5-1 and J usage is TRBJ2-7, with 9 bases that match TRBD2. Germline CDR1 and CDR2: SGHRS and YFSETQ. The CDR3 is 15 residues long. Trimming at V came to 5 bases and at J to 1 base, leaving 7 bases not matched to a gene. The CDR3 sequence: CASRSTSGRSYEQYF. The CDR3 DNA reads TGCGCCAGCAGGTCGACTAGCGGCCGATCCTACGAGCAGTACTTC.

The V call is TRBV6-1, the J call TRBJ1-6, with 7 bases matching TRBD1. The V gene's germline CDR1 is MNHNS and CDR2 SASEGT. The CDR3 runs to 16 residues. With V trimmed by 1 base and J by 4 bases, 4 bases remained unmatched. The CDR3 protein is CASSEGTGRYNSPLHF. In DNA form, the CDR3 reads TGTGCCAGCAGTGAAGGGACAGGAAGGTATAATTCACCCCTCCACTTT.

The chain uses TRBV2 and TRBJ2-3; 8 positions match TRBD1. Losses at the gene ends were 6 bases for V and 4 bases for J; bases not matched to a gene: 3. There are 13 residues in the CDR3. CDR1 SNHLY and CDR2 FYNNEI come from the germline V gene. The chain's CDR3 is CASSDRGPDTQYF. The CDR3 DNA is TGTGCCAGCAGCGACAGGGGCCCAGATACGCAGTATTTT.

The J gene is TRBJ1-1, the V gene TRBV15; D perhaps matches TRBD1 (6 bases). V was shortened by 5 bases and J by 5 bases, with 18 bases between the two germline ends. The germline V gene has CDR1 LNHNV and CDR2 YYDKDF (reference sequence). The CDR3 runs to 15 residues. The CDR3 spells CATSDRLEGGTEAFF. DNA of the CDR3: TGTGCCACCAGCGACAGGCTGGAGGGGGGGACTGAAGCTTTCTTT.

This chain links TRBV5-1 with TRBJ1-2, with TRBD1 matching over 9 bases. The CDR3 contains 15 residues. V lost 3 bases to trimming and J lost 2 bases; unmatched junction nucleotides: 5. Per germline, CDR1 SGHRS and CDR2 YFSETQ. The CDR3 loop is CASSWTGDLNYGYTF. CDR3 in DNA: TGCGCCAGCAGCTGGACAGGGGACCTCAACTATGGCTACACCTTC.

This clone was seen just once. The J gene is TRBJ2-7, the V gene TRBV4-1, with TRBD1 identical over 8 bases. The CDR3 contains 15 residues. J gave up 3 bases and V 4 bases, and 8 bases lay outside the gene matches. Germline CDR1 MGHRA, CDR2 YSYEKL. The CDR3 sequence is CASSPGQGTYYEQYF. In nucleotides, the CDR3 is TGCGCCAGCAGCCCTGGACAGGGCACATACTACGAGCAGTACTTC.

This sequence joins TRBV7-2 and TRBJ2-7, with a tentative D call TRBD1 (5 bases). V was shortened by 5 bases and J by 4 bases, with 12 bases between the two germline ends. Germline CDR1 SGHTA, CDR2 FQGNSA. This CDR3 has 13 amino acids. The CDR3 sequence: CASSPLGPYEQYF. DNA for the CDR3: TGTGCCAGCAGCCCCCTGGGGCCTTACGAGCAGTACTTC.

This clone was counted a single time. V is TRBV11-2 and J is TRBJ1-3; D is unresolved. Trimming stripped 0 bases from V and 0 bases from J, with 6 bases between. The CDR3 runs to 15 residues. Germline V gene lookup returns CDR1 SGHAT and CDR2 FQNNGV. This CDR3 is CASSLDRLSGNTIYF. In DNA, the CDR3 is TGTGCCAGCAGCTTAGACAGGCTCTCTGGAAACACCATATATTTT.

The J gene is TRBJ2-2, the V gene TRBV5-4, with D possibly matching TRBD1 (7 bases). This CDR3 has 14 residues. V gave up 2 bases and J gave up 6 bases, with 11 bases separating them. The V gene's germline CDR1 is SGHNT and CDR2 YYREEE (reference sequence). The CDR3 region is CASSFQGGAGELFF. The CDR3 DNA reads TGTGCCAGCAGCTTCCAGGGGGGCGCCGGGGAGCTGTTTTTT.

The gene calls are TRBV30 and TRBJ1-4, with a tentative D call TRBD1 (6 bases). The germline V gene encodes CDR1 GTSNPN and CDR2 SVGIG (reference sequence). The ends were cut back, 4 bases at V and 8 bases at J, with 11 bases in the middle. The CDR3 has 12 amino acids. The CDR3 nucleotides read TGTGCCTGGACAGGGGATCGGGAAAAACTGTTTTTT. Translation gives CAWTGDREKLFF.

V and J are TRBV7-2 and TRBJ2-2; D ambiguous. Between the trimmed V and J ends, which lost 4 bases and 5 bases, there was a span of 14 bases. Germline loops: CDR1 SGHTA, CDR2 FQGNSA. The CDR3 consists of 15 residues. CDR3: CASSSWGPATGELFF. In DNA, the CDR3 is TGTGCCAGCAGCTCGTGGGGTCCTGCAACCGGGGAGCTGTTTTTT.

The CDR3 region has the DNA TGTGCCAGTAGTACAACCGGGACTGCCCTGCCTGAGCAGTTCTTC. Protein product: CASSTTGTALPEQFF. J is TRBJ2-1 and V is TRBV19; maybe TRBD2 (6 bases). Germline values: CDR1 LNHDA, CDR2 SQIVND (reference sequence). CDR3 length: 15 amino acids. V lost 4 bases, J lost 9 bases, and 19 bases lay in between.

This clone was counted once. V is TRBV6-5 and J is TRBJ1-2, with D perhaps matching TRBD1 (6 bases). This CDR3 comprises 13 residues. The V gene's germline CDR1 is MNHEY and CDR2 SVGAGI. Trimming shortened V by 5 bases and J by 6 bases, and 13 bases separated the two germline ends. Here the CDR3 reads CASSQTGGDGYTF. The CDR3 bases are TGTGCCAGCAGTCAGACAGGTGGAGATGGCTACACCTTC.

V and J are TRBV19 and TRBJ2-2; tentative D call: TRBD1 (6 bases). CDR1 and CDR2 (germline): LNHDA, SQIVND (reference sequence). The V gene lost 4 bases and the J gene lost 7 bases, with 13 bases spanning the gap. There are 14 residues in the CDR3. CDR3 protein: CASSRGEGVGELFF. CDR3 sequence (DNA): TGTGCCAGTAGTAGGGGAGAGGGGGTCGGGGAGCTGTTTTTT.

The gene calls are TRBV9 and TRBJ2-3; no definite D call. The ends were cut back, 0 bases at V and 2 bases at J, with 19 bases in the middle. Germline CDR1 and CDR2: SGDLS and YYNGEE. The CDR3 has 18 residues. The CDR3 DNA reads TGTGCCAGCAGCGTAGTAGGCAACGTGGGCACGGACACAGATACGCAGTATTTT. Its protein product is CASSVVGNVGTDTDTQYF.

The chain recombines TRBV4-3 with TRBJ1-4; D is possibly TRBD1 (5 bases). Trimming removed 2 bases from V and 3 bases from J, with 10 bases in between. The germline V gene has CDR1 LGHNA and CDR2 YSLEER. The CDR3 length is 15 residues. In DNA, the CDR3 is TGCGCCAGCAGCCAATGGACGGGGGCTAATGAAAAACTGTTTTTT. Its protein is CASSQWTGANEKLFF.

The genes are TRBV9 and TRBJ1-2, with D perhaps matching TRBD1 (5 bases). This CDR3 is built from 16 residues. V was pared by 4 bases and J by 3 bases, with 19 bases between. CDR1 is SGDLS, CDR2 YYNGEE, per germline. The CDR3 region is CASSLAQATTDYGYTF. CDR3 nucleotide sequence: TGTGCCAGCAGCCTAGCACAGGCAACGACCGACTATGGCTACACCTTC.

For the CDR3, the DNA is TGTGCCAGCAGCCGGGGGACTAGCGGGAGGGAGATGGAGACCCAGTACTTC. This gives the protein CASSRGTSGREMETQYF. This chain uses TRBV7-8 with TRBJ2-5; 16 nucleotides agree with TRBD2. The CDR3 has 17 amino acids. The germline CDR1 and CDR2 sequences are SGHVS and FQNEAQ. The J segment lost 5 bases and the V segment lost 5 bases, leaving 8 bases of the junction unmatched.

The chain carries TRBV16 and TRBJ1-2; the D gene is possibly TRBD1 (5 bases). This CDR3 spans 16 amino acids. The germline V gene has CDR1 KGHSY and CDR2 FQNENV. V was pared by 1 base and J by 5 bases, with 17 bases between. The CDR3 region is CASSQFGTQGRYGYTF. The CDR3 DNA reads TGTGCCAGCAGCCAATTCGGGACCCAGGGCCGGTATGGCTACACCTTC.

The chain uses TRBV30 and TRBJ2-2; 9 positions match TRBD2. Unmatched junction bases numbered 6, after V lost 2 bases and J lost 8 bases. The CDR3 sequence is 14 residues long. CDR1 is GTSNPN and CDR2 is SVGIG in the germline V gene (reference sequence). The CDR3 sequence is CAWSMGLAQGELFF. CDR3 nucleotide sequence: TGTGCCTGGAGTATGGGACTAGCTCAAGGGGAGCTGTTTTTT.

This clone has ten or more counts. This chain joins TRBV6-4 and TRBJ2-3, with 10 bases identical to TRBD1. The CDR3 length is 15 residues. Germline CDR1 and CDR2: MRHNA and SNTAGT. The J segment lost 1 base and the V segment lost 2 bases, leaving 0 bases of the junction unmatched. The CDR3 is CASSDGTGGTDTQYF. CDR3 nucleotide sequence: TGTGCCAGCAGTGACGGGACAGGGGGCACAGATACGCAGTATTTT.

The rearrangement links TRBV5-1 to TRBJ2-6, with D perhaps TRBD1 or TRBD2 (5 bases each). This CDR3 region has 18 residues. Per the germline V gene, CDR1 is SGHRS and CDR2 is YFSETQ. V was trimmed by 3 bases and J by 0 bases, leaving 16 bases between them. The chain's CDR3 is CASSWDRSLPSGANVLTF. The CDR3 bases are TGCGCCAGCAGCTGGGACCGCTCCCTTCCCTCTGGGGCCAACGTCCTGACTTTC.

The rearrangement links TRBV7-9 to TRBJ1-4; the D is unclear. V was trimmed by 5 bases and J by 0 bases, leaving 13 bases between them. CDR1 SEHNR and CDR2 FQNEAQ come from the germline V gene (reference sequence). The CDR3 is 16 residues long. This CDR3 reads CASSPPTGSTNEKLFF. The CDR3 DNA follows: TGTGCCAGCAGCCCCCCGACCGGATCAACTAATGAAAAACTGTTTTTT.

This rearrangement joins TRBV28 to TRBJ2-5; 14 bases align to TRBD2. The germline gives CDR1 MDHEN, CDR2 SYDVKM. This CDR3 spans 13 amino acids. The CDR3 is CGSTSGRVGPQYF. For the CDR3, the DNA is TGTGGCTCGACTAGCGGGAGGGTAGGACCCCAGTACTTC.

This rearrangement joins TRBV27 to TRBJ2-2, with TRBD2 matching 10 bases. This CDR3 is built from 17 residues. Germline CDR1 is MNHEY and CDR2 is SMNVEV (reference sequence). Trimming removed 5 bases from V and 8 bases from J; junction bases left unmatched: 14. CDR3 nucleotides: TGTGCCAGCAGTCCCCTTGAGGTAGCGGGAGGATCAGGGGAGCTGTTTTTT. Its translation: CASSPLEVAGGSGELFF.

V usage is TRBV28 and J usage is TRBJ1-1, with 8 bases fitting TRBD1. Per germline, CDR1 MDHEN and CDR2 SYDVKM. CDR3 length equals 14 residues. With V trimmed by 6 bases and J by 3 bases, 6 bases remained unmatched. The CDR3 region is CASRNRDRHTEAFF. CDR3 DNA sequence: TGTGCCAGCAGAAATAGGGACAGGCACACTGAAGCTTTCTTT.